This T cell receptor (beta chain) was retrieved from a study of response to subunit inactivated influenza vaccine. TCRdb used MiXCR to reprocess the RT-PCR reads, holding one entry per CDR3 protein. The sample lists over 400,000 distinct CDR3 sequences, roughly 9.8% seen once, with approximately 12% in the top ten. The TCR sequence derives from a man over 45 who received an inactivated influenza vaccine. Here the sequenced sample was PBMCs from blood, taken about 6 weeks after vaccination.

Here the CDR3 reads CASSLGSGLNMETQYF. The CDR3, as DNA: TGTGCCAGCAGCTTAGGTTCCGGACTCAATATGGAGACCCAGTACTTC. This chain uses TRBV7-9 with TRBJ2-5; perhaps TRBD2 as D (5 bases). CDR3 size: 16 residues. V was shortened by 1 base and J by 5 bases, with 17 bases between the two germline ends. Germline V gives CDR1 SEHNR, CDR2 FQNEAQ (reference sequence). Complete variable domain (other parts from reference TRBV7-9 and TRBJ2-5): DTGVSQNPRHKITKRGQNVTFRCDPISEHNRLYWYRQTLGQGPEFLTYFQNEAQLEKSRLLSDRFSAERPKGSFSTLEIQRTEQGDSAMYLCASSLGSGLNMETQYFGPGTRLLVL.